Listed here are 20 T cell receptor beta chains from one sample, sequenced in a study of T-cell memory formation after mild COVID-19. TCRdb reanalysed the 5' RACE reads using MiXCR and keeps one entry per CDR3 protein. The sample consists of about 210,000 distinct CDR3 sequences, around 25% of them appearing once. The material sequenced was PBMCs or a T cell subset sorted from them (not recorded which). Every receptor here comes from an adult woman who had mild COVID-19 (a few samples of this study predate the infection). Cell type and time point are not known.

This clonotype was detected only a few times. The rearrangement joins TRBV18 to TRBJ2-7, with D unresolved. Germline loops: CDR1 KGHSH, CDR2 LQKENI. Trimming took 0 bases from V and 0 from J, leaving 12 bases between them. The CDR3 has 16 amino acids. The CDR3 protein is CASSPPTRTFSYEQYF. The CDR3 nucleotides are TGTGCCAGCTCACCACCCACGAGGACGTTCTCCTACGAGCAGTACTTC.

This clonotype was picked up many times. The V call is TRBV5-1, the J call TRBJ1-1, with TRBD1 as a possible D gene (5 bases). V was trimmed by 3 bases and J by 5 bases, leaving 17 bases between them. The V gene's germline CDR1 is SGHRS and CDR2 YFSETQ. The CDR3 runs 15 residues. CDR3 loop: CASSWGRSWVTEAFF. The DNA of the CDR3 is TGCGCCAGCAGCTGGGGACGGTCTTGGGTGACTGAAGCTTTCTTT.

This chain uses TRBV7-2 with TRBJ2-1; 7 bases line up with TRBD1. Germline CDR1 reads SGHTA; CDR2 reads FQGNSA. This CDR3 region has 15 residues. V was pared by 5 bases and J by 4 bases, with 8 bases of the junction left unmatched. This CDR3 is CASSLTRTGYNEQFF. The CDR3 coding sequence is TGTGCCAGCAGCCTAACCCGGACAGGTTACAATGAGCAGTTCTTC.

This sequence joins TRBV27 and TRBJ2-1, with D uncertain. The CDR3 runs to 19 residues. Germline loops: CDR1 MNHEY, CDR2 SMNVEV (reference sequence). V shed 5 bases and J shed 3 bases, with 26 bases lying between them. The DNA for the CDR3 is TGTGCCAGCAGTACCCGAAGTCCCGTAGCTTCATCATTCTACAATGAGCAGTTCTTC. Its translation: CASSTRSPVASSFYNEQFF.

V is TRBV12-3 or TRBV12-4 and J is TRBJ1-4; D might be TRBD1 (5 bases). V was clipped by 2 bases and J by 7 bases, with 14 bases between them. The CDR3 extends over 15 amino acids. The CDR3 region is CASSLNGRQGEKLFF. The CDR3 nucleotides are TGTGCCAGCAGTTTAAATGGTCGGCAGGGTGAAAAACTGTTTTTT.

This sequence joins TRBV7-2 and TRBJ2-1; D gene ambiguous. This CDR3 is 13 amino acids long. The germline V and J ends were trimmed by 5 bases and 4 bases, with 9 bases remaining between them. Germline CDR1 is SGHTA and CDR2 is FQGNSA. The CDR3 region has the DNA TGTGCCAGCAGCCCGCTTCGATACAATGAGCAGTTCTTC. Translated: CASSPLRYNEQFF.

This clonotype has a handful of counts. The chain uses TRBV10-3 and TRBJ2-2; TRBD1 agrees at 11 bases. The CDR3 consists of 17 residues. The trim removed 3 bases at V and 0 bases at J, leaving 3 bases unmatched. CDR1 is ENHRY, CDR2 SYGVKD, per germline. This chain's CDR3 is CAISDPDRGPNTGELFF. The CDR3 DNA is TGTGCCATCAGTGATCCGGACAGGGGGCCGAACACCGGGGAGCTGTTTTTT.

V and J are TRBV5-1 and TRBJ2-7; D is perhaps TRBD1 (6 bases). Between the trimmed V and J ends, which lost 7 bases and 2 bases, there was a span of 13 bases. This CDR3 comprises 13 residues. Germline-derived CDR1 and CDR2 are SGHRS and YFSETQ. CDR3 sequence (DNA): TGCGCCAGCTCTATGGACAGCACCTACGAGCAGTACTTC. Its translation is CASSMDSTYEQYF.

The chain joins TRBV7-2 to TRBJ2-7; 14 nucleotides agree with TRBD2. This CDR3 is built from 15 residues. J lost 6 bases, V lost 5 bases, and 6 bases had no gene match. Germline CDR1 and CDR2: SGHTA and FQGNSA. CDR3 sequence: CASSPGLAGGGEQYF. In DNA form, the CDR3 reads TGTGCCAGCAGCCCCGGACTAGCGGGAGGAGGCGAGCAGTACTTC.

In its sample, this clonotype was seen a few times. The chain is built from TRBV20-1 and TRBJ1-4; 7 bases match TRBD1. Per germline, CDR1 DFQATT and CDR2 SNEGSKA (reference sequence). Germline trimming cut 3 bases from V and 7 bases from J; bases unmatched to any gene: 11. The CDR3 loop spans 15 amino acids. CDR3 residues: CSASLQQGLGEKLFF. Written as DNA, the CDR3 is TGCAGTGCTAGTCTACAACAGGGGCTAGGTGAAAAACTGTTTTTT.

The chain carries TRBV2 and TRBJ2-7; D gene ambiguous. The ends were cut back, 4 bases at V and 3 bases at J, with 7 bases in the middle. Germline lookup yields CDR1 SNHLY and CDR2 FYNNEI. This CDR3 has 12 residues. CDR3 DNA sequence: TGTGCCAGCAGTGGACAAATCTACGAGCAGTACTTC. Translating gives CASSGQIYEQYF.

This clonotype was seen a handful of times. As DNA, the CDR3 is TGTGCCAGCAGCTTAGCGGCCTGGATTAGTAGTAGCCAGTACTTC. It encodes CASSLAAWISSSQYF. The chain combines TRBV11-2 with TRBJ2-5; D is unresolved. Germline V gives CDR1 SGHAT, CDR2 FQNNGV. V lost 1 base, J lost 10 bases, and 19 bases lay in between. The CDR3 contains 15 residues. Full variable domain (remainder filled in from reference TRBV11-2 and TRBJ2-5): EAGVAQSPRYKIIEKRQSVAFWCNPISGHATLYWYQQILGQGPKLLIQFQNNGVVDDSQLPKDRFSAERLKGVDSTLKIQPAKLEDSAVYLCASSLAAWISSSQYFGPGTRLLVL.

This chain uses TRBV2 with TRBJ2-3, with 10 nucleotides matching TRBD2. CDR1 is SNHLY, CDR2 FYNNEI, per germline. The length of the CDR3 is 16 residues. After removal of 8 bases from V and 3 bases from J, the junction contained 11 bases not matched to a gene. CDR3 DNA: TGTGCCAGCGGGAACGACCTAGCGGGAGTTACAGATACGCAGTATTTT. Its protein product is CASGNDLAGVTDTQYF.

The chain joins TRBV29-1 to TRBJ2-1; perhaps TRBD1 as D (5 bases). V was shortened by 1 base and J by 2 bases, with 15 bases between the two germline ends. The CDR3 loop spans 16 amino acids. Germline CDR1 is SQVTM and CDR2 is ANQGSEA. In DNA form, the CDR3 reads TGCAGCGTTGAAGTCGGCACAGGTTTAGCCTACAATGAGCAGTTCTTC. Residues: CSVEVGTGLAYNEQFF.

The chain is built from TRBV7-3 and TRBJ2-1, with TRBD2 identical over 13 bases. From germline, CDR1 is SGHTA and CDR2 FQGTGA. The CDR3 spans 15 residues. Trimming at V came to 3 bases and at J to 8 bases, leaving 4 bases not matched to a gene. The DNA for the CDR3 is TGTGCCAGCAGCTTGTGGACTAGCGGGAGCGATGAGCAGTTCTTC. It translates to CASSLWTSGSDEQFF. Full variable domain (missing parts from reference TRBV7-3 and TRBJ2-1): GAGVSQTPSNKVTEKGKYVELRCDPISGHTALYWYRQSLGQGPEFLIYFQGTGAADDSGLPNDRFFAVRPEGSVSTLKIQRTERGDSAVYLCASSLWTSGSDEQFFGPGTRLTVL.

CDR3: CAISSGAHEQFF. The CDR3 DNA sequence: TGTGCCATCTCATCGGGAGCCCATGAGCAGTTCTTC. The V gene is TRBV10-3, the J gene TRBJ2-1; TRBD2 is a possible D gene (6 bases). This CDR3 has 12 residues. CDR1 is ENHRY and CDR2 is SYGVKD in the germline V gene. The ends were cut back, 8 bases at V and 8 bases at J, with 13 bases in the middle.

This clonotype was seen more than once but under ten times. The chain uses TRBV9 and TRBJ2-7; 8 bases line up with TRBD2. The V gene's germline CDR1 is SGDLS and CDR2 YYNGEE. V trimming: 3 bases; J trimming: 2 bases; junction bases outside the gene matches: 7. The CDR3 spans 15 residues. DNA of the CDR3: TGTGCCAGCAGCGCTGAACCGGGACTAGCCTACGAGCAGTACTTC. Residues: CASSAEPGLAYEQYF.

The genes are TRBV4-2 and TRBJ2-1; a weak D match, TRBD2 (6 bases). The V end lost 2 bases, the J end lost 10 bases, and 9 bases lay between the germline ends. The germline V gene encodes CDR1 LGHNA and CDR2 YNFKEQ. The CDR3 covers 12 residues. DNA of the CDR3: TGTGCCAGCAGCCAATTCCGGGAGGAGCAGTTCTTC. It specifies CASSQFREEQFF.

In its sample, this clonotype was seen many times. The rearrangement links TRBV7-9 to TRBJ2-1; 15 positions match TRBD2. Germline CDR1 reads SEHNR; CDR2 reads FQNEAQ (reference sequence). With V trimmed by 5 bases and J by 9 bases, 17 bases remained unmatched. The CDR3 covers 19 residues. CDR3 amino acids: CASSHLETGLAGGAGEQFF. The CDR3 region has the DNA TGTGCCAGCAGCCATTTAGAGACGGGACTAGCGGGGGGAGCTGGTGAGCAGTTCTTC.

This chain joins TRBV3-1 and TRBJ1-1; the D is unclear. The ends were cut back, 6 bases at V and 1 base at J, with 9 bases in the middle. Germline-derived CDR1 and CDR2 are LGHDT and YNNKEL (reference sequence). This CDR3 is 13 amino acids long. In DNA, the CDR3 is TGTGCCAGCAGTCAACAGAGGAACACTGAAGCTTTCTTT. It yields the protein CASSQQRNTEAFF. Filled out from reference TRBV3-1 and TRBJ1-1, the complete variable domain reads DTAVSQTPKYLVTQMGNDKSIKCEQNLGHDTMYWYKQDSKKFLKIMFSYNNKELIINETVPNRFSPKSPDKAHLNLHINSLELGDSAVYFCASSQQRNTEAFFGQGTRLTVV.